This entry features one T cell receptor (beta chain) sequence. Its antigen is unidentified. The repertoire was sequenced with immunoSEQ multiplex PCR; TCRdb's copy has only in-frame clones and lacks some. The sample lists around 13,000 clones, approximately 86% occurring once. Brentuximab vedotin exposure varied among the patients, all of whom had relapsed after autologous stem cell transplantation. These data originate in a study of PD-1 blockade in classical Hodgkin lymphoma. Study in general: The patients were dosed with nivolumab 3 mg/kg, infused intravenously every 2 weeks. Findings and limits, study-wide: Diversity in CD4+ TCRs, unlike that measured in CD8+ TCRs, had risen significantly by C4D1.

V lost 2 bases, J lost 6 bases, and 8 bases stayed unmatched. CDR1 is MNHNS and CDR2 is SASEGT in the germline V gene. The CDR3 runs 16 residues. The source of this sequence is a human donor with classical Hodgkin lymphoma. The gene calls are TRBV6-1 and TRBJ2-2; 8 nucleotides match TRBD2. The specimen was peripheral blood mononuclear cells (PBMCs), collected at baseline. CDR3 protein: CASSELGAGVPGELFF. CDR3 DNA sequence: TGTGCCAGCAGTGAATTAGGAGCGGGAGTACCCGGGGAGCTGTTTTTT.